The text below deals with one T cell receptor (beta chain). This CDR3 has 16 amino acids. Germline CDR1 is LNHDA and CDR2 is SQIVND (reference sequence). Between the trimmed V and J ends, which lost 4 bases and 3 bases, there was a span of 15 bases. In the source study's methods: Estimation of nucleated cell counts relied on the amplification of reference gene primers. Clones were read by immunoSEQ multiplex PCR, and TCRdb kept only the in-frame ones, dropping some. The V and J calls and clone size were taken over from that table, and D and trimming were inferred from the DNA. The sample yields tens of thousands of clones, 88% seen once. This sample is drawn from a study of blood T cell repertoires in COVID-19. Study background: The United States, Italy and Spain provided the acute and convalescent COVID-19 samples. From T cells, B-cell-depleted T cells, or PBMCs came the material, which was cDNA or gDNA.

The chain uses TRBV19 and TRBJ1-4, with D perhaps TRBD1 (6 bases). This clonotype was sampled from a man aged 45 to 65 with active COVID-19. The material sequenced was peripheral blood. This chain's CDR3 is CASSRQGPASNEKLFF. CDR3 DNA sequence: TGTGCCAGTAGTAGGCAGGGGCCCGCGTCTAATGAAAAACTGTTTTTT.